These 14 T cell receptor beta chains came from one sample sequenced in a study of blood T cell repertoires in COVID-19. Only in-frame clones appear in the TCRdb table, and some are missing; sequencing was by immunoSEQ multiplex PCR. The table includes more than 60,000 clones, around 80% detected once. The sample comprised peripheral blood. The receptors were sampled from a man between 60 and 75 years old with active or convalescent COVID-19.

The CDR3 DNA follows: TGTGCCATCAGTGAACAGGGGGGCTATGGCTACACCTTC. It specifies CAISEQGGYGYTF. V gene TRBV10-3 combines with J gene TRBJ1-2, with 8 bases that match TRBD1. The CDR3 totals 13 residues. V trimming: 3 bases; J trimming: 4 bases; junction bases outside the gene matches: 1. The germline CDR1 and CDR2 sequences are ENHRY and SYGVKD.

A few counts support this clone. The chain's CDR3 is CASSQDRGAGPPTDTQYF. The CDR3 bases are TGCGCCAGCAGCCAAGATCGCGGGGCAGGGCCCCCCACAGATACGCAGTATTTT. This chain connects TRBV4-3 to TRBJ2-3, with D possibly being TRBD2 (6 bases). The CDR3 sequence is 18 residues long. V lost 0 bases, J lost 2 bases, and 18 bases lay in between. The germline CDR1 and CDR2 sequences are LGHNA and YSLEER.

This clone appeared a single time. The chain uses TRBV19 and TRBJ1-2; D not certain. In germline, CDR1 is LNHDA, CDR2 SQIVND (reference sequence). The CDR3 contains 11 residues. Trimming left V 1 base short and J 7 bases short, with 4 bases between. Here the CDR3 reads CASSIVGGYTF. The CDR3 DNA reads as TGTGCCAGTAGTATAGTCGGTGGCTACACCTTC.

The rearrangement links TRBV7-2 to TRBJ2-1, with D perhaps TRBD1 (6 bases). The V gene lost 5 bases and the J gene lost 5 bases, with 13 bases spanning the gap. Germline CDR1 SGHTA, CDR2 FQGNSA. CDR3 length: 14 amino acids. CDR3 amino acids: CASSPQGSNNEQFF. In DNA, the CDR3 is TGTGCCAGCAGCCCACAGGGTAGTAACAATGAGCAGTTCTTC.

The chain employs TRBV6-5 and TRBJ1-1, with D maybe TRBD1 (5 bases). The germline CDR1 and CDR2 sequences are MNHEY and SVGAGI. V was pared by 8 bases and J by 3 bases, with 16 bases between. The CDR3 has 14 residues. The CDR3 region has the DNA TGTGCCAGCTACGACAGTCCTCAGGACACTGAAGCTTTCTTT. Translating it yields CASYDSPQDTEAFF.

The chain carries TRBV18 and TRBJ1-1, with 12 bases aligning to TRBD1. Per the germline V gene, CDR1 is KGHSH and CDR2 is LQKENI. CDR3 length equals 17 residues. CDR3 residues: CYSGTGGIYVQGTEAFF. The CDR3 nucleotides are TGTTATTCCGGGACAGGGGGCATCTACGTGCAGGGGACTGAAGCTTTCTTT.

The chain carries TRBV14 and TRBJ1-2; D is unresolved. Trimming shortened V by 3 bases and J by 7 bases, and 6 bases separated the two germline ends. This CDR3 comprises 11 residues. Germline V gene sequence: CDR1 SGHDN, CDR2 FVKESK. CDR3 in amino acids: CASSHSSGYTF. CDR3 in DNA: TGTGCCAGCAGCCATTCGTCTGGCTACACCTTC. The full variable domain, its missing parts supplied by reference TRBV14 and TRBJ1-2, is EAGVTQFPSHSVIEKGQTVTLRCDPISGHDNLYWYRRVMGKEIKFLLHFVKESKQDESGMPNNRFLAERTGGTYSTLKVQPAELEDSGVYFCASSHSSGYTFGSGTRLTVV.

The chain links TRBV6-2 or TRBV6-3 to TRBJ1-1; D ambiguous. Germline CDR1 MNHEY, CDR2 SVGEGT. Trimming removed 4 bases from V and 3 bases from J, with 15 bases in between. CDR3 size: 15 residues. The CDR3, as DNA: TGTGCCAGCAGTTTCCCCTCGGGGAAGGACACTGAAGCTTTCTTT. Translated: CASSFPSGKDTEAFF.

This sequence joins TRBV2 and TRBJ2-2, with a possible D match to TRBD2 (7 bases). Trimming shortened V by 7 bases and J by 6 bases, and 18 bases separated the two germline ends. Germline values: CDR1 SNHLY, CDR2 FYNNEI. The CDR3 contains 15 residues. The CDR3, as DNA: TGTGCCAGCACTGGGAGGGGGTGGGCATCCGGGGAGCTGTTTTTT. It specifies CASTGRGWASGELFF.

V is TRBV2 and J is TRBJ1-3; D uncertain. The CDR3 has 13 amino acids. CDR1 is SNHLY, CDR2 FYNNEI, per germline. V was clipped by 4 bases and J by 2 bases, with 6 bases between them. CDR3 sequence: CASSGEAGNTIYF. The CDR3 DNA follows: TGTGCCAGCAGTGGAGAGGCTGGAAACACCATATATTTT.

Ten or more counts support this clone. In DNA form, the CDR3 reads TGTGCCAGCAGTCCACAGGGGGCTAATTCACCCCTCCACTTT. It codes for CASSPQGANSPLHF. J is TRBJ1-6 and V is TRBV6-5; the match to TRBD1 covers 9 bases. This CDR3 is 14 amino acids long. Germline loops: CDR1 MNHEY, CDR2 SVGAGI. J was trimmed by 6 bases and V by 5 bases; bases with no gene match: 2.

This clone was counted between two and nine times. The rearrangement uses TRBV29-1 and TRBJ2-2; 8 bases map to TRBD1. The CDR3 has 13 residues. The V segment lost 4 bases and the J segment 7 bases; nucleotides outside the gene matches: 5. CDR1 and CDR2 from the germline V gene are SQVTM and ANQGSEA. The CDR3 DNA follows: TGCAGCGTTGGACCAACAGGGGGCGGGGAGCTGTTTTTT. Its translation is CSVGPTGGGELFF.

The chain is built from TRBV3-1 (or the pseudogene TRBV3-2) and TRBJ1-2, with TRBD1 identical over 9 bases. CDR3 length: 14 residues. The J segment lost 2 bases and the V segment lost 4 bases, leaving 2 bases of the junction unmatched. Germline-derived CDR1 and CDR2 are LGHDT and YNNKEL (reference sequence). The CDR3, as DNA: TGTGCCAGCAGCCCCGGGACAGGGAACTATGGCTACACCTTC. It codes for CASSPGTGNYGYTF.

This clone appeared once. The V gene is TRBV4-3, the J gene TRBJ1-4, with 8 bases fitting TRBD1. CDR3 size: 14 residues. The V gene's germline CDR1 is LGHNA and CDR2 YSLEER. The ends lost 4 bases at V and 6 bases at J; junction bases unmatched: 4. CDR3 in amino acids: CASSPDRDHEKLFF. The DNA of the CDR3 is TGCGCCAGCAGCCCGGACAGGGATCATGAAAAACTGTTTTTT.